These 6 T cell receptor beta chains share one sample of origin, sequenced in a study of shared clonotypes between healthy human individuals. The data were produced by immunoSEQ multiplex PCR, yet TCRdb's version contains in-frame clones alone and is incomplete. The sample lists millions of clones, approximately 95% seen once, with about 0.13% in the top ten. The source material was naive CD4+ T cells sorted from blood. Regarding subset: CD45RA+ positively selected. The receptors were gathered from a man in his late teens or twenties in good health.

The V and J genes are TRBV5-1 and TRBJ2-3; D is possibly TRBD1 (5 bases). This CDR3 spans 14 amino acids. The ends were cut back, 5 bases at V and 2 bases at J, with 12 bases in the middle. The germline gives CDR1 SGHRS, CDR2 YFSETQ. The CDR3 is CASRWQGSTDTQYF. The CDR3, as DNA: TGCGCCAGCAGATGGCAGGGATCCACAGATACGCAGTATTTT.

The chain carries TRBV4-3 and TRBJ2-1; D call uncertain. The CDR3 is made up of 14 amino acids. Germline CDR1 is LGHNA and CDR2 is YSLEER. V shed 4 bases and J shed 4 bases, with 11 bases lying between them. The CDR3 loop is CASSPPGAYNEQFF. In DNA, the CDR3 is TGCGCCAGCAGCCCCCCGGGCGCGTACAATGAGCAGTTCTTC.

The sample holds one count of this clone. This chain links TRBV5-4 with TRBJ2-7; TRBD1 is a possible D gene (6 bases). The CDR3 covers 14 residues. V dropped 1 base and J dropped 1 base, with 9 bases sitting between them. In germline, CDR1 is SGHNT, CDR2 YYREEE (reference sequence). In DNA, the CDR3 is TGTGCCAGCAGCTTGACAGGGAATTCCTACGAGCAGTACTTC. It codes for CASSLTGNSYEQYF.

This chain links TRBV27 with TRBJ1-6; TRBD1 might be the D (6 bases). CDR3 length equals 16 residues. Between the trimmed V and J ends, which lost 3 bases and 4 bases, there was a span of 13 bases. CDR1 and CDR2 (germline): MNHEY, SMNVEV (reference sequence). This CDR3 reads CASSFWTEFYNSPLHF. The CDR3 DNA follows: TGTGCCAGCAGTTTCTGGACAGAGTTTTATAATTCACCCCTCCACTTT.

The chain links TRBV6-1 to TRBJ1-5; TRBD1 agrees at 7 bases. The CDR3 has 14 amino acids. V lost 8 bases, J lost 5 bases, and 9 bases stayed unmatched. The germline V gene has CDR1 MNHNS and CDR2 SASEGT. In DNA form, the CDR3 reads TGTGCCAGCGGGGGGGGACAGACATATCAGCCCCAGCATTTT. Its protein is CASGGGQTYQPQHF.

The rearrangement uses TRBV5-1 and TRBJ1-1; 8 positions agree with TRBD1. The CDR3 totals 15 residues. V lost 4 bases to trimming and J lost 5 bases; unmatched junction nucleotides: 10. In germline, CDR1 is SGHRS, CDR2 YFSETQ. The CDR3 DNA reads as TGCGCCAGCAGCACCGGACAGGGATCGGGGACTGAAGCTTTCTTT. It is translated as CASSTGQGSGTEAFF.